This passage covers 7 T cell receptor beta chains from one sample sequenced in a study of molecular identifiers for immune sequencing clone quantification. MiXCR was run by TCRdb on the PCR reads, yielding one entry per CDR3 protein. This sample has 85,000 to 100,000 distinct CDR3 sequences, with approximately 24% found just once. The sample was naive CD8+ T cells from blood, with Jurkat cell RNA spiked in. Subset specified: FACS-sorted CD8+CD4-CCR7+CD45RA+ naive T cells. The receptors stem from a human donor in good health. Some libraries in this study had Jurkat cell RNA spiked in.

This clonotype was counted a few times. With a much larger clone just one base away, this may be a read error. The chain combines TRBV4-2 with TRBJ2-7; D might be TRBD1 (6 bases). This CDR3 has 14 residues. Germline V CDR1 and CDR2: LGHNA, YNFKEQ. The CDR3 protein is CTSSQGPRGDEQYF. The CDR3, as DNA: TGTACCAGCAGCCAAGGGCCCAGGGGAGACGAGCAGTACTTC.

Note on this clonotype: A much larger clone sits a single nucleotide away, making a read error possible. The V and J genes are TRBV20-1 and TRBJ2-5; 7 bases match TRBD2. The V gene's germline CDR1 is DFQATT and CDR2 SNEGSKA (reference sequence). The CDR3 is made up of 18 amino acids. V shed 0 bases, J shed 2 bases, and the junction held 15 bases outside the gene matches. The CDR3 sequence: CSARDSTSEGDSQETQYF. Written as DNA, the CDR3 is TGCAGTGCTAGAGATAGCACTAGCGAGGGCGACTCACAAGAGACCCAGTACTTC.

This rearrangement joins TRBV5-1 to TRBJ2-1; 8 nucleotides align to TRBD2. Unmatched junction bases numbered 15, after V lost 1 base and J lost 9 bases. The CDR3 loop spans 17 amino acids. Looked up from germline, CDR1 is SGHRS and CDR2 is YFSETQ. CDR3 in DNA: TGCGCCAGCAGCTTGACTAGCGGTGGAAGCATGTCTAGTGAGCAGTTCTTC. It translates to CASSLTSGGSMSSEQFF.

A word on this clonotype: This could be a read error, since a much larger clone is one nucleotide away. The chain recombines TRBV10-2 with TRBJ2-3; 10 bases line up with TRBD2. J lost 6 bases, V lost 4 bases, and 13 bases had no gene match. The CDR3 is 17 amino acids. The germline CDR1 and CDR2 sequences are WSHSY and SAAADI. In nucleotides, the CDR3 is TGCGCCAGCAGTGCCCCGAATAGCGGGGGGCCCGCCGATACGCAGTATTTT. Its translation is CASSAPNSGGPADTQYF.

The chain couples TRBV4-3 to TRBJ2-1; D assignment may be TRBD1 or TRBD2 (5 bases each). The ends were cut back, 4 bases at V and 2 bases at J, with 15 bases in the middle. In germline, CDR1 is LGHNA, CDR2 YSLEER. This CDR3 is built from 16 residues. The DNA for the CDR3 is TGCGCCAGCAGCCTACTTGTCGGGACCACCTACAATGAGCAGTTCTTC. Translating gives CASSLLVGTTYNEQFF.

This clonotype showed up many times. V and J are TRBV5-1 and TRBJ2-3; TRBD2 matches 8 bases. The CDR3 runs to 16 residues. The V segment lost 1 base and the J segment 5 bases; nucleotides outside the gene matches: 9. Germline assignment: CDR1 SGHRS and CDR2 YFSETQ. The DNA for the CDR3 is TGCGCCAGCAGCTTGATCGGGGGGGCCGTAGAAGATACGCAGTATTTT. It translates to CASSLIGGAVEDTQYF.

For this clonotype: A much larger clone sits a single nucleotide away, making a read error possible. The rearrangement uses TRBV4-3 and TRBJ1-2; D gene unclear. CDR1 and CDR2 (germline): LGHNA, YSLEER. The CDR3 has 14 amino acids. Written as DNA, the CDR3 is TGCGCCAGCCGCCAAGGCCGGAATAACTATGGCTACACCTTC. This encodes CASRQGRNNYGYTF.